Following are 27 T cell receptor beta chains from one sample sequenced in a study of blood T cell repertoires in COVID-19. Repertoires were generated with immunoSEQ multiplex PCR, while TCRdb's copy carries only in-frame clones and drops some. The sample has about 60,000 clones, roughly four fifths seen once; the top ten hold roughly 9.8%. Sequenced: peripheral blood. These receptors were collected from a human donor in a cohort sampled during active COVID-19.

This clone has only one observation. CDR3 sequence: CASMRPMTTEAFF. CDR3 DNA: TGTGCCAGTATGCGGCCAATGACTACTGAAGCTTTCTTT. V usage is TRBV19 and J usage is TRBJ1-1; the D is unclear. The CDR3 is made up of 13 amino acids. V lost 7 bases, J lost 5 bases, and 14 bases lay in between. Germline CDR1 reads LNHDA; CDR2 reads SQIVND (reference sequence).

By share, this clone counts as medium-sized. This chain links TRBV10-1 with TRBJ1-1, with D unclear. The CDR3 spans 13 residues. Germline V gene data show CDR1 as WNHNN and CDR2 as SYGVQD (reference sequence). V was trimmed by 2 bases and J by 1 base, leaving 5 bases between them. CDR3 protein: CASSEAGNTEAFF. In DNA, the CDR3 is TGCGCCAGCAGTGAGGCCGGGAACACTGAAGCTTTCTTT.

V and J are TRBV16 and TRBJ1-2, with a weak D call TRBD1 (5 bases). CDR1 is KGHSY and CDR2 is FQNENV in the germline V gene. This CDR3 comprises 15 residues. Deletions cut 3 bases from V and 4 bases from J, with 15 bases between. In DNA, the CDR3 is TGTGCCAGCAGCCAGGGGCAAAGTCTCAGCTATGGCTACACCTTC. Its translation: CASSQGQSLSYGYTF.

CDR3 residues: CASSHGLAGVGTGELFF. The CDR3 bases are TGTGCCAGCAGCCACGGACTAGCGGGAGTGGGTACCGGGGAGCTGTTTTTT. The rearrangement uses TRBV3-1 (or the pseudogene TRBV3-2) and TRBJ2-2, with 13 positions matching TRBD2. The CDR3 is 17 residues long. Germline-derived CDR1 and CDR2 are LGHDT and YNNKEL (reference sequence). V lost 3 bases and J lost 5; bases outside the gene matches: 6.

The J gene is TRBJ2-1, the V gene TRBV5-8, with 8 bases aligning to TRBD2. The CDR3 consists of 16 residues. Trimming took 0 bases from V and 6 from J; bases not matched to a gene: 8. The germline CDR1 and CDR2 sequences are SGHTS and YDEGEE. The CDR3 is CASSLASSGITNEQFF. CDR3 bases: TGTGCCAGCAGCTTGGCTAGTAGCGGGATCACCAATGAGCAGTTCTTC.

This chain joins TRBV19 and TRBJ1-6; tentatively, D is TRBD1 (6 bases). The CDR3 contains 16 residues. Germline V gives CDR1 LNHDA, CDR2 SQIVND (reference sequence). Trimming took 6 bases from V and 7 from J, leaving 19 bases between them. CDR3 sequence: CASSLRRGAGNSPLHF. CDR3 nucleotide sequence: TGTGCCAGTAGCTTACGCAGGGGAGCAGGGAATTCACCCCTCCACTTT.

The chain joins TRBV30 to TRBJ1-3; 7 nucleotides line up with TRBD1. Looked up from germline, CDR1 is GTSNPN and CDR2 is SVGIG (reference sequence). V shed 2 bases, J shed 0 bases, and the junction held 7 bases outside the gene matches. CDR3 size: 16 residues. The CDR3 reads CAWSQSRQGSGNTIYF. CDR3 coding DNA: TGTGCCTGGAGTCAGTCCCGACAGGGCTCTGGAAACACCATATATTTT.

The chain links TRBV30 to TRBJ1-2; D is uncertain. Germline CDR1 GTSNPN, CDR2 SVGIG (reference sequence). CDR3 length equals 11 residues. The V and J ends lost 2 bases and 5 bases respectively, with 6 bases between them. DNA of the CDR3: TGTGCCTGGAGTTTTCCGTATGGCTACACCTTC. Its translation is CAWSFPYGYTF.

The V and J genes are TRBV5-5 and TRBJ2-1, with D possibly TRBD2 on 6 matching bases. Deletions cut 4 bases from V and 1 base from J, with 12 bases between. The CDR3 extends over 15 amino acids. The germline V gene has CDR1 SGHKS and CDR2 YYEKEE (reference sequence). The CDR3 spells CASSLGLTSYNEQFF. The CDR3 nucleotides are TGTGCCAGCAGCCTGGGACTTACTTCCTACAATGAGCAGTTCTTC.

The chain uses TRBV5-1 and TRBJ1-3, with D perhaps TRBD1 (6 bases). The V gene's germline CDR1 is SGHRS and CDR2 YFSETQ. Trimming stripped 2 bases from V and 7 bases from J, with 19 bases between. The CDR3 runs 16 residues. CDR3 amino acids: CASSFKAGQGGNTIYF. The CDR3 nucleotides are TGCGCCAGCAGCTTTAAGGCTGGACAAGGGGGTAACACCATATATTTT.

This clone has a count of ten or more. The rearrangement joins TRBV2 to TRBJ1-4; maybe TRBD1 (6 bases). Germline CDR1 is SNHLY and CDR2 is FYNNEI. This CDR3 is built from 15 residues. The V end was cut by 6 bases, the J end by 3 bases, with 14 bases between. This CDR3 reads CASRGTGFSNEKLFF. CDR3 sequence (DNA): TGTGCCAGCAGGGGAACAGGGTTCTCTAATGAAAAACTGTTTTTT.

The rearrangement uses TRBV7-2 and TRBJ2-7; a weak D match, TRBD1 (5 bases). Germline lookup yields CDR1 SGHTA and CDR2 FQGNSA. V lost 1 base and J 2 bases, leaving 15 bases between the germline ends. The CDR3 sequence is 16 residues long. CDR3 in DNA: TGTGCCAGCAGCTTAGATTATGCGACAGTCACCTACGAGCAGTACTTC. Its protein product is CASSLDYATVTYEQYF. Full variable domain (rest looked up from reference TRBV7-2 and TRBJ2-7): GAGVSQSPSNKVTEKGKDVELRCDPISGHTALYWYRQSLGQGLEFLIYFQGNSAPDKSGLPSDRFSAERTGGSVSTLTIQRTQQEDSAVYLCASSLDYATVTYEQYFGPGTRLTVT.

The CDR3 spells CASIWAGGNTIYF. CDR3 sequence (DNA): TGTGCCAGCATTTGGGCAGGGGGAAACACCATATATTTT. V is TRBV28 and J is TRBJ1-3; TRBD1 might be the D (5 bases). The germline V and J ends were trimmed by 7 bases and 4 bases, with 11 bases remaining between them. Germline lookup yields CDR1 MDHEN and CDR2 SYDVKM. This CDR3 has 13 amino acids.

The DNA for the CDR3 is TGTGCCTGGAGTGATAAGAACAGGGCTCGGGCAGATACGCAGTATTTT. Amino acids: CAWSDKNRARADTQYF. This chain connects TRBV30 to TRBJ2-3, with D perhaps matching TRBD1 (6 bases). The CDR3 loop spans 16 amino acids. V lost 1 base and J 4 bases, leaving 18 bases between the germline ends. Germline V gene sequence: CDR1 GTSNPN, CDR2 SVGIG (reference sequence).

The V call is TRBV6-2 or TRBV6-3, the J call TRBJ2-3; the match to TRBD2 covers 15 bases. The germline CDR1 and CDR2 sequences are MNHEY and SVGEGT. The CDR3 contains 18 residues. The V and J ends lost 5 bases and 3 bases, in that order; junction bases with no gene match: 9. This CDR3 reads CASSKIGTSGRITDTQYF. DNA for the CDR3: TGTGCCAGCAGTAAAATAGGGACTAGCGGGAGGATTACAGATACGCAGTATTTT.

This clone was seen once. V gene TRBV10-2 combines with J gene TRBJ2-1; 12 nucleotides align to TRBD1. V was clipped by 4 bases and J by 1 base; unmatched bases: 11. The CDR3 loop spans 19 amino acids. Germline V lookup: CDR1 WSHSY, CDR2 SAAADI. This CDR3 is CASSGTGTGGGRSYNEQFF. CDR3 in DNA: TGCGCCAGCAGTGGGACCGGGACAGGGGGCGGAAGGTCCTACAATGAGCAGTTCTTC.

The DNA of the CDR3 is TGTGCCTGGAGTGTCAATCTTCGGGGCGCGGGAAATGGCTACACCTTC. Translated: CAWSVNLRGAGNGYTF. The chain has TRBV30 and TRBJ1-2; D is perhaps TRBD1 (5 bases). The CDR3 spans 16 residues. V shed 0 bases and J shed 6 bases, with 20 bases lying between them. Per the germline V gene, CDR1 is GTSNPN and CDR2 is SVGIG (reference sequence).

The chain has TRBV6-6 and TRBJ1-2, with D tentatively TRBD1 (5 bases). V lost 0 bases, J lost 8 bases, and 16 bases lay in between. Germline CDR1 and CDR2: MNHNY and SVGAGI (reference sequence). The CDR3 consists of 15 residues. The chain's CDR3 is CASSYSIGGAEGYTF. The DNA for the CDR3 is TGTGCCAGCAGTTACTCGATCGGGGGAGCTGAGGGCTACACCTTC.

The CDR3 protein is CASSMSADTQYF. The CDR3 nucleotides read TGTGCCAGTAGCATGTCGGCAGATACGCAGTATTTT. V gene TRBV19 combines with J gene TRBJ2-3, with D hard to call. V was trimmed by 6 bases and J by 4 bases, leaving 8 bases between them. This CDR3 region has 12 residues. Per the germline V gene, CDR1 is LNHDA and CDR2 is SQIVND (reference sequence).

The chain couples TRBV11-2 to TRBJ2-7, with 8 bases that match TRBD1. In germline, CDR1 is SGHAT, CDR2 FQNNGV. The V gene end was trimmed by 5 bases and the J gene end by 4 bases; junction bases not matched to a gene: 10. The CDR3 extends over 15 amino acids. CDR3 sequence reads: CASSAWTGKEYEQYF. In nucleotides, the CDR3 is TGTGCCAGCAGCGCCTGGACAGGGAAGGAATACGAGCAGTACTTC.

The rearrangement uses TRBV25-1 and TRBJ2-3, with D possibly matching TRBD2 (6 bases). The germline V gene encodes CDR1 MGHDK and CDR2 SYGVNS. V was trimmed by 4 bases and J by 6 bases, leaving 14 bases between them. The CDR3 is 14 residues long. CDR3 loop: CASSGRDSLDTQYF. Here the CDR3 DNA reads TGTGCCAGCAGTGGGCGGGACTCCCTGGATACGCAGTATTTT.

The J gene is TRBJ1-1, the V gene TRBV28; D uncertain. Trimming stripped 11 bases from V and 1 base from J, with 23 bases between. Looked up from germline, CDR1 is MDHEN and CDR2 is SYDVKM. CDR3 size: 16 residues. Here the CDR3 reads CAYTQSLGDGNTEAFF. In DNA form, the CDR3 reads TGTGCCTATACTCAGTCCCTGGGCGATGGGAACACTGAAGCTTTCTTT.

The chain is built from TRBV19 and TRBJ1-5; D is perhaps TRBD1 (5 bases). The CDR3 loop spans 14 amino acids. CDR1 is LNHDA, CDR2 SQIVND, per germline (reference sequence). The V gene lost 6 bases and the J gene lost 1 base, with 10 bases spanning the gap. CDR3 sequence: CASRTGRSNQPQHF. For the CDR3, the DNA is TGTGCCAGTAGAACAGGTAGGAGCAATCAGCCCCAGCATTTT.

The chain uses TRBV7-2 and TRBJ1-2, with TRBD1 matching over 7 bases. J was trimmed by 5 bases and V by 5 bases; bases with no gene match: 5. This CDR3 has 13 residues. Germline loops: CDR1 SGHTA, CDR2 FQGNSA. The CDR3 spells CASSRQGQYGYTF. The CDR3 bases are TGTGCCAGCAGCCGTCAGGGACAGTATGGCTACACCTTC. Combining the CDR3 with reference TRBV7-2 and TRBJ1-2 gives the whole variable domain GAGVSQSPSNKVTEKGKDVELRCDPISGHTALYWYRQSLGQGLEFLIYFQGNSAPDKSGLPSDRFSAERTGGSVSTLTIQRTQQEDSAVYLCASSRQGQYGYTFGSGTRLTVV.

The chain carries TRBV20-1 and TRBJ2-1; unclear D gene. The CDR3 length is 11 residues. Trimming shortened V by 8 bases and J by 5 bases, and 10 bases separated the two germline ends. Germline V gives CDR1 DFQATT, CDR2 SNEGSKA (reference sequence). The CDR3 loop reads CSTYSNNEQFF. Here the CDR3 DNA reads TGCAGTACTTACAGTAACAATGAGCAGTTCTTC.

Only a few counts were recorded for this clone. The rearrangement links TRBV28 to TRBJ2-1, with D unresolved. CDR1 is MDHEN and CDR2 is SYDVKM in the germline V gene. The V end was cut by 5 bases, the J end by 3 bases, with 14 bases between. The CDR3 has 15 amino acids. For the CDR3, the DNA is TGTGCCAGCAGTACGCAGGTAGTGGTCTACAATGAGCAGTTCTTC. Encoded protein: CASSTQVVVYNEQFF. The complete variable domain, with remaining parts taken from reference TRBV28 and TRBJ2-1, reads DVKVTQSSRYLVKRTGEKVFLECVQDMDHENMFWYRQDPGLGLRLIYFSYDVKMKEKGDIPEGYSVSREKKERFSLILESASTNQTSMYLCASSTQVVVYNEQFFGPGTRLTVL.

The chain is built from TRBV5-6 and TRBJ1-1, with D uncertain. Germline-derived CDR1 and CDR2 are SGHDT and YYEEEE. The CDR3 has 16 amino acids. V lost 3 bases, J lost 1 base, and 16 bases lay in between. The CDR3 reads CASSSTQWRQNTEAFF. DNA for the CDR3: TGTGCCAGCAGCTCTACACAGTGGAGGCAGAACACTGAAGCTTTCTTT.